This is a list of T cell receptor beta chains from one sample in a study of cytomegalovirus exposure and HLA in healthy donors. Produced via immunoSEQ multiplex PCR; TCRdb's table is partial and in-frame only. The sample consists of around 120,000 clones, 78% of them appearing once. Specimen: PBMCs. All receptors come from a middle-aged woman in good health and CMV-seronegative. The CDR3 runs from the conserved cysteine through the conserved F or W. D genes are given only for firm matches. Only some rows state a clone size, as once, few, many or a class for expanded clones.

j_call: TRBJ2-3
d_call: .
clone_size: .
v_call: TRBV4-3
cdr3_nt: TGCGCCAGCAGCCCACAGGGTAGGGGCACAGATACGCAGTATTTT
cdr3_aa: CASSPQGRGTDTQYF

j_call: TRBJ1-5
d_call: TRBD1
clone_size: .
v_call: TRBV7-8
cdr3_nt: TGTGCCAGTCCTGACAGGGGGGTCGTTTCAAGCAATCAGCTCCAGCATTTT
cdr3_aa: CASPDRGVVSSNQLQHF

j_call: TRBJ1-1
d_call: .
clone_size: .
v_call: TRBV5-4
cdr3_nt: TGTGCCAGCAGCTTGGTACCCAGGGGCCCCGGCACTGAAGCTTTCTTT
cdr3_aa: CASSLVPRGPGTEAFF

j_call: TRBJ1-2
d_call: TRBD1
clone_size: .
v_call: TRBV15
cdr3_nt: TGTGCCACCAGCAGAGGAGGGACAGCAGACTCCTATGGCTACACCTTC
cdr3_aa: CATSRGGTADSYGYTF

j_call: TRBJ1-6
d_call: TRBD1
clone_size: .
v_call: TRBV11-2
cdr3_nt: TGTGCCAGCAGCTTGCGGACAGGTCAGAATTCACCCCTCCACTTT
cdr3_aa: CASSLRTGQNSPLHF

j_call: TRBJ2-2
d_call: .
clone_size: .
v_call: TRBV2
cdr3_nt: TGTGCCAGCAGTGAGTCCGGGGTAACGAACACCGGGGAGCTGTTTTTT
cdr3_aa: CASSESGVTNTGELFF

j_call: TRBJ2-1
d_call: TRBD2
clone_size: .
v_call: TRBV2
cdr3_nt: TGTGCCAGCAGTCCCGGGACTAGCGGCTACAATGAGCAGTTCTTC
cdr3_aa: CASSPGTSGYNEQFF

j_call: TRBJ2-6
d_call: TRBD1
clone_size: .
v_call: TRBV28
cdr3_nt: TGTGCCAGCAGTTCCCCCCGGGACAGGGCGGGGGCCAACGTCCTGACTTTC
cdr3_aa: CASSSPRDRAGANVLTF

j_call: TRBJ2-7
d_call: TRBD1
clone_size: once
v_call: TRBV2
cdr3_nt: TGTGCCAGCATGTCGGGACAGGACTCCTACGAGCAGTACTTC
cdr3_aa: CASMSGQDSYEQYF

j_call: TRBJ2-7
d_call: TRBD1
clone_size: few
v_call: TRBV11-2
cdr3_nt: TGTGCCAGCAGCCACGGACAGGGTATTCTGCAGTACTTC
cdr3_aa: CASSHGQGILQYF

j_call: TRBJ2-5
d_call: .
clone_size: once
v_call: TRBV6-5
cdr3_nt: TGTGCCAGCAGAACAAGGGGAGAGACCCAGTACTTC
cdr3_aa: CASRTRGETQYF

j_call: TRBJ2-3
d_call: TRBD2
clone_size: .
v_call: TRBV29-1
cdr3_nt: TGCAGCGTTGCGGGGACTAGCGGGAGTTTTACAGATACGCAGTATTTT
cdr3_aa: CSVAGTSGSFTDTQYF

j_call: TRBJ2-1
d_call: TRBD2
clone_size: .
v_call: TRBV10-1
cdr3_nt: TGCGCCAGCAGCGCCGCCCGACTAGCACAGTACAATGAGCAGTTCTTC
cdr3_aa: CASSAARLAQYNEQFF

j_call: TRBJ2-6
d_call: TRBD1
clone_size: .
v_call: TRBV28
cdr3_nt: TGTGCCAGCAGTTCTCCAGGGACAGGGACCCTCTGGGCCAACGTCCTGACTTTC
cdr3_aa: CASSSPGTGTLWANVLTF